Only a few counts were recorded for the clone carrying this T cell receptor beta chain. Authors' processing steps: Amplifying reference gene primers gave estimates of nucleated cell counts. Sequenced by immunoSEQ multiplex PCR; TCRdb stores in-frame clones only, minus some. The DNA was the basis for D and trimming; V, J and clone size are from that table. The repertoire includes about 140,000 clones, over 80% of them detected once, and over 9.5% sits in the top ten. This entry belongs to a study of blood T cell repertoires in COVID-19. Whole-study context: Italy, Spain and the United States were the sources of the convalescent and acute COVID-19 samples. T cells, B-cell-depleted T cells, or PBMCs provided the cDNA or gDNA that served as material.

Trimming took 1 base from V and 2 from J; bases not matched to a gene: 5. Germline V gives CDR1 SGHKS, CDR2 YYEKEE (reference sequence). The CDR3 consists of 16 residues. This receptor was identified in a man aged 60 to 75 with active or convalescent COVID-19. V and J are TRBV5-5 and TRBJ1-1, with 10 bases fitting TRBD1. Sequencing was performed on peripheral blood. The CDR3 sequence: CASSLRGTGVNTEAFF. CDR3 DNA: TGTGCCAGCAGCTTGAGGGGGACAGGGGTCAACACTGAAGCTTTCTTT.